This entry concerns a single TCR beta chain. The antigen remains unidentified. No infections or other immune events were documented during collection. TCRdb's table, derived via immunoSEQ multiplex PCR, lists solely in-frame clones and lacks some. Here the sample spans around 90,000 clones, around 88% being singletons. CDR3 length: 14 amino acids. V lost 5 bases to trimming and J lost 2 bases; unmatched junction nucleotides: 6. The V gene's germline CDR1 is MDHEN and CDR2 SYDVKM. This entry belongs to a study of identifying expanded T cells in peripheral blood. Whole-study findings and limits: Variance in clone template counts between approximately two-week samples significantly increased with total template count across all healthy donors.

The sequence came from a person aged 18-70 years in good health. Input material: blood. The chain links TRBV28 to TRBJ2-7; 7 bases align to TRBD1. The CDR3 loop is CASSKLTGPYEQYF. DNA of the CDR3: TGTGCCAGCAGTAAACTGACAGGGCCCTACGAGCAGTACTTC.